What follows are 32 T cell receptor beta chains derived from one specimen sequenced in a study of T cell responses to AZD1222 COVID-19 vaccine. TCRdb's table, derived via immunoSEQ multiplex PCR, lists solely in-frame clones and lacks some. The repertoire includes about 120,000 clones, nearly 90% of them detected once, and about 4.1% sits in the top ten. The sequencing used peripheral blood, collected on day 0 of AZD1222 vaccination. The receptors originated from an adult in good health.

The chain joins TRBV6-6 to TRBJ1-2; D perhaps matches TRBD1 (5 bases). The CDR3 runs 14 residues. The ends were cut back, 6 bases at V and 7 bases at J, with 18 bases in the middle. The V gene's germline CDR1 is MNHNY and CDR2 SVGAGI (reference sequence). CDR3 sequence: CASSQHRSPPGYTF. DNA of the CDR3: TGTGCCAGCAGCCAACACAGGTCCCCCCCTGGCTACACCTTC.

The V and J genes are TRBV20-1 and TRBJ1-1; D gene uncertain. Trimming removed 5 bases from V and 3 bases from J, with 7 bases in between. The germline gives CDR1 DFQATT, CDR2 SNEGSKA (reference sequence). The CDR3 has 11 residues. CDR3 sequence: CSARPDTEAFF. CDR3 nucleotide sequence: TGCAGTGCTCGCCCGGACACTGAAGCTTTCTTT.

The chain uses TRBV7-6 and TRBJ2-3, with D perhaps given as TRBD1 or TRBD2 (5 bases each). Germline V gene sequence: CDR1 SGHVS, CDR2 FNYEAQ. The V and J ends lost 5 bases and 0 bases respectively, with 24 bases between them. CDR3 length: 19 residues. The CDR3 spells CASSLNRDAAPFSTDTQYF. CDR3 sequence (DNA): TGTGCCAGCAGCCTTAACCGGGACGCAGCCCCCTTTAGCACAGATACGCAGTATTTT. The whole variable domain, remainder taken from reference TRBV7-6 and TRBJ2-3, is GAGVSQSPRYKVTKRGQDVALRCDPISGHVSLYWYRQALGQGPEFLTYFNYEAQQDKSGLPNDRFSAERPEGSISTLTIQRTEQRDSAMYRCASSLNRDAAPFSTDTQYFGPGTRLTVL.

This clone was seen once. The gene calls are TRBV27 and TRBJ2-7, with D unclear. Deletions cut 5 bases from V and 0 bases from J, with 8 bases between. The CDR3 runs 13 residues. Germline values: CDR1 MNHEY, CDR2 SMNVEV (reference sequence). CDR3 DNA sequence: TGTGCCAGCAGTACGGCAAACTCCTACGAGCAGTACTTC. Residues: CASSTANSYEQYF.

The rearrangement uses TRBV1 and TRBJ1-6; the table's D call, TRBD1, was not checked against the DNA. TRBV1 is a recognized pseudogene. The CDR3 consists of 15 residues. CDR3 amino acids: CTSSGGQGYNSPLHF. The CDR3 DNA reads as TGCACCAGCAGCGGGGGACAGGGCTATAATTCACCCCTCCACTTT.

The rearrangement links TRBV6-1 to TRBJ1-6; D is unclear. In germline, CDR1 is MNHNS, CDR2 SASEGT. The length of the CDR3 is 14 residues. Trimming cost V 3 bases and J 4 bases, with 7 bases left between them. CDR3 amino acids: CASSDQVYNSPLHF. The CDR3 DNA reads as TGTGCCAGCAGTGACCAGGTTTATAATTCACCCCTCCACTTT.

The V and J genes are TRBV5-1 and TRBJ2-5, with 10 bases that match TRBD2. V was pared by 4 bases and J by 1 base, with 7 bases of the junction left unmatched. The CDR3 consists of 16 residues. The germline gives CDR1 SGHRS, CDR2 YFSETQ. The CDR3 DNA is TGCGCCAGCAGCCCGGCTAGCGGGAGTGGCCAAGAGACCCAGTACTTC. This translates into CASSPASGSGQETQYF.

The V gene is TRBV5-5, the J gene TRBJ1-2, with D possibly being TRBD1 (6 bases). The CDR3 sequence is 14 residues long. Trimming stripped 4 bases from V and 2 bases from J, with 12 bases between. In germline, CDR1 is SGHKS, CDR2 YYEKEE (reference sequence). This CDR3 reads CASSQIQGNYGYTF. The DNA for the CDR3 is TGTGCCAGCAGCCAGATCCAGGGGAACTATGGCTACACCTTC.

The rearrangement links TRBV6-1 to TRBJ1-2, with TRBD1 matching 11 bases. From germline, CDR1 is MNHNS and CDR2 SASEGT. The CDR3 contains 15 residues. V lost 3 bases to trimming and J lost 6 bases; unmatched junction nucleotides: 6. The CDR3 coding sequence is TGTGCCAGCAGTGATATGGACAGGGGGCACGATGGCTACACCTTC. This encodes CASSDMDRGHDGYTF.

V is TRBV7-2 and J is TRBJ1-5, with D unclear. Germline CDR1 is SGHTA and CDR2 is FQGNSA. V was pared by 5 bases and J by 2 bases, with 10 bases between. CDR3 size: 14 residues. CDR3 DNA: TGTGCCAGCAGCCCCTTTCAGGGCAATCAGCCCCAGCATTTT. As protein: CASSPFQGNQPQHF. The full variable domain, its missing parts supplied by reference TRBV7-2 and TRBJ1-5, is GAGVSQSPSNKVTEKGKDVELRCDPISGHTALYWYRQSLGQGLEFLIYFQGNSAPDKSGLPSDRFSAERTGGSVSTLTIQRTQQEDSAVYLCASSPFQGNQPQHFGDGTRLSIL.

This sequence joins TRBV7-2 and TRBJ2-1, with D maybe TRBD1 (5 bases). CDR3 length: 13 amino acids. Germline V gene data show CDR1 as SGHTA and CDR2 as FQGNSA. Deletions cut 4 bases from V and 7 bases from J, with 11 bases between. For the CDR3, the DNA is TGTGCCAGCAGCTCGACAGAAACTAATGAGCAGTTCTTC. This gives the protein CASSSTETNEQFF.

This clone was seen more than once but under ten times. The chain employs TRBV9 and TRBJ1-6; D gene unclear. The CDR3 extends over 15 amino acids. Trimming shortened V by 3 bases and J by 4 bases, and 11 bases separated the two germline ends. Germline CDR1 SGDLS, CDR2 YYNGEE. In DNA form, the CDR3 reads TGTGCCAGCAGCGCCCGTCGAGATTATAATTCACCCCTCCACTTT. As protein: CASSARRDYNSPLHF.

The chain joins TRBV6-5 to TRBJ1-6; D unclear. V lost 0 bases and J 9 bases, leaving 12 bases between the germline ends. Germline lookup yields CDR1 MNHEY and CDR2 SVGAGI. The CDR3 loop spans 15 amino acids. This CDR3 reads CASSYSWGGLSPLHF. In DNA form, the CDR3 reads TGTGCCAGCAGTTACTCGTGGGGTGGGCTTTCACCCCTCCACTTT.

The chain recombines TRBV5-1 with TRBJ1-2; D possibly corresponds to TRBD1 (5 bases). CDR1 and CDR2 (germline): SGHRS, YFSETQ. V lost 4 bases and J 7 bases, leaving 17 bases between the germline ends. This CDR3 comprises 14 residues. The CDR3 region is CASSPGTEAGGYTF. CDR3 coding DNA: TGCGCCAGCAGCCCGGGGACTGAAGCCGGTGGCTACACCTTC. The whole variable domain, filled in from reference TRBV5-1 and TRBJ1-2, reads KAGVTQTPRYLIKTRGQQVTLSCSPISGHRSVSWYQQTPGQGLQFLFEYFSETQRNKGNFPGRFSGRQFSNSRSEMNVSTLELGDSALYLCASSPGTEAGGYTFGSGTRLTVV.

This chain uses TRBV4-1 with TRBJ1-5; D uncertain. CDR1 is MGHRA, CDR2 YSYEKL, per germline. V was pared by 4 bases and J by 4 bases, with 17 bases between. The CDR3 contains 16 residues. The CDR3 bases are TGCGCCAGCAGCCCCCATCATCCCTTGGGGAATCAGCCCCAGCATTTT. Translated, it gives CASSPHHPLGNQPQHF.

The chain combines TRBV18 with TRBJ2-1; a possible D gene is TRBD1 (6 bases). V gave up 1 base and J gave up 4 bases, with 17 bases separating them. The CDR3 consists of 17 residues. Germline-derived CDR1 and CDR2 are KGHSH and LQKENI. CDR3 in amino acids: CASSPLLTRDNYNEQFF. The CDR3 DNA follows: TGTGCCAGCTCACCACTCCTAACCCGGGACAATTACAATGAGCAGTTCTTC.

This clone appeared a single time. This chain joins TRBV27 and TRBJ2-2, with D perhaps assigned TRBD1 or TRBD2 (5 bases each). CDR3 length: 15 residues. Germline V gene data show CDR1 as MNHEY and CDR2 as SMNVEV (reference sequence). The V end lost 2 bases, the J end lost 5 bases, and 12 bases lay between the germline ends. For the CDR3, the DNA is TGTGCCAGCAGTTTACTGGGGGTAGGGACCGGGGAGCTGTTTTTT. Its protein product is CASSLLGVGTGELFF.

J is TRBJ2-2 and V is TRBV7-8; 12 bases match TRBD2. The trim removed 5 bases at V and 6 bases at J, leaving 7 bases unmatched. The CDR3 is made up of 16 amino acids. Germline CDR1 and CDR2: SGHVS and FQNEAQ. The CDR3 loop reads CASSRTSGGPPGELFF. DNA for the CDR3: TGTGCCAGCAGCCGAACTAGCGGGGGGCCCCCCGGGGAGCTGTTTTTT. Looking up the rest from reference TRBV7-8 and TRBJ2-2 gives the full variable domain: GAGVSQSPRYKVAKRGQDVALRCDPISGHVSLFWYQQALGQGPEFLTYFQNEAQLDKSGLPSDRFFAERPEGSVSTLKIQRTQQEDSAVYLCASSRTSGGPPGELFFGEGSRLTVL.

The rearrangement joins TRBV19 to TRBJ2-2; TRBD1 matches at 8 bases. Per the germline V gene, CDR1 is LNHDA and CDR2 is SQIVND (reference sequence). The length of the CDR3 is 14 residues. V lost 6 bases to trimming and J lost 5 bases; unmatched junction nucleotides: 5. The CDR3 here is CASRDRARTGELFF. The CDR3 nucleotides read TGTGCCAGTAGGGACAGGGCGAGGACCGGGGAGCTGTTTTTT.

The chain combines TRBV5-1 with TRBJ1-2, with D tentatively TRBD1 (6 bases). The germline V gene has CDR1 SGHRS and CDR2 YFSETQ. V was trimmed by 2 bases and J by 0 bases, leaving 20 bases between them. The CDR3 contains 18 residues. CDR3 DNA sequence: TGCGCCAGCAGCTTACTTTGGGGGCCGCATCCTTCTAACTATGGCTACACCTTC. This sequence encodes CASSLLWGPHPSNYGYTF.

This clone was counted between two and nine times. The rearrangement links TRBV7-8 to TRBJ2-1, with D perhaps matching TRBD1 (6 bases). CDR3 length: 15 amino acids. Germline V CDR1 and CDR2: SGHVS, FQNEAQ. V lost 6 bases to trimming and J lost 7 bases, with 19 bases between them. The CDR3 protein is CASRPAGTILNEQFF. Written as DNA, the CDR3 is TGTGCCAGCAGACCCGCCGGGACAATATTGAATGAGCAGTTCTTC.

CDR3 sequence reads: CATSGTAASEQFF. CDR3 sequence (DNA): TGTGCCACCAGCGGGACCGCGGCGTCGGAGCAGTTCTTC. The chain has TRBV15 and TRBJ2-1; D is possibly TRBD1 or TRBD2 (5 bases each). Trimming left V 5 bases short and J 10 bases short, with 15 bases between. CDR1 is LNHNV and CDR2 is YYDKDF in the germline V gene (reference sequence). CDR3 length: 13 amino acids.

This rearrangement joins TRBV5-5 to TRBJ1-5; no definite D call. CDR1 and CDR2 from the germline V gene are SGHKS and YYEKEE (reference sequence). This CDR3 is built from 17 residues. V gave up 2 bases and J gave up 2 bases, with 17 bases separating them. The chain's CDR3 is CASSFLVLGIGNQPQHF. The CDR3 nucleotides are TGTGCCAGCAGCTTTTTAGTCCTCGGTATCGGCAATCAGCCCCAGCATTTT.

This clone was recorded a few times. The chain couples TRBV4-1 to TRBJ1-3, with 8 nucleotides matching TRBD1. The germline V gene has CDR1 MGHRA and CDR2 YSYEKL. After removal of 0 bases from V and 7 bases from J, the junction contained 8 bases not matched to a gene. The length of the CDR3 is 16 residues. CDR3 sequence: CASSQEVTGVSNTIYF. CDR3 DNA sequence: TGCGCCAGCAGCCAAGAAGTGACAGGGGTGTCGAACACCATATATTTT.

The CDR3 DNA is TGTGCCAGCAGTGAAGGACAGGGGCCCTACAATGAGCAGTTCTTC. Translating gives CASSEGQGPYNEQFF. The V call is TRBV6-1, the J call TRBJ2-1, with 8 bases lining up with TRBD1. The germline V gene encodes CDR1 MNHNS and CDR2 SASEGT. With 1 base clipped from V and 2 bases from J, the junction kept 1 base outside the gene matches. CDR3 size: 15 residues.

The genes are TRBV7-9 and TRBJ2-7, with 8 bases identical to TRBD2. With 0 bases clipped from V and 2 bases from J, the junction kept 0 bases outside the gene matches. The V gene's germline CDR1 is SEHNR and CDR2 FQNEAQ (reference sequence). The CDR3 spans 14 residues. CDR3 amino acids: CASSLAGRAYEQYF. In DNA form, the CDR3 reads TGTGCCAGCAGCTTAGCCGGGAGGGCCTACGAGCAGTACTTC.

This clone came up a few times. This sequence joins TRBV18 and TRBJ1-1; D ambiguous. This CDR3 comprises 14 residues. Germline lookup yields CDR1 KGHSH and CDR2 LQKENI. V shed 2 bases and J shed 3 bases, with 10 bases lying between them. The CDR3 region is CASSPLDVDTEAFF. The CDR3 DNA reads TGTGCCAGCTCACCATTGGACGTGGACACTGAAGCTTTCTTT.

The CDR3 DNA reads as TGTGCCAGCAGTTCCCCGGGACTAGCGGGGGTGGGAGAGACCCAGTACTTC. Translated: CASSSPGLAGVGETQYF. V is TRBV28 and J is TRBJ2-5, with 14 nucleotides matching TRBD2. The CDR3 length is 17 residues. CDR1 and CDR2 (germline): MDHEN, SYDVKM. The V gene end was trimmed by 4 bases and the J gene end by 4 bases; junction bases not matched to a gene: 8.

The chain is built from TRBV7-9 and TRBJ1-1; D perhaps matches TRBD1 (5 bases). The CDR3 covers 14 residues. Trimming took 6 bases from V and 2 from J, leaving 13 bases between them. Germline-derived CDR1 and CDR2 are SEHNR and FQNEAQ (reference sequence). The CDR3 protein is CASRAQGFNTEAFF. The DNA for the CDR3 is TGTGCCAGCAGGGCTCAGGGCTTTAACACTGAAGCTTTCTTT.

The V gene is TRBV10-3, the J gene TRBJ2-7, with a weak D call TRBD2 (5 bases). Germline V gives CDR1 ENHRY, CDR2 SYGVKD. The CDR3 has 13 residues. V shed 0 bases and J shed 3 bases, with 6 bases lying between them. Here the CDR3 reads CAISESGGYEQYF. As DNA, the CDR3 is TGTGCCATCAGTGAGTCTGGAGGCTACGAGCAGTACTTC.

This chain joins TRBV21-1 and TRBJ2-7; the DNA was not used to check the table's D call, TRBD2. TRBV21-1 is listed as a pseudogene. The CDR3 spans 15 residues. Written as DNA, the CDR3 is TGTGCCAGCAGCTCGCGGCGGGCAGATCCTTCCGAGCAGTACTTC. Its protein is CASSSRRADPSEQYF.

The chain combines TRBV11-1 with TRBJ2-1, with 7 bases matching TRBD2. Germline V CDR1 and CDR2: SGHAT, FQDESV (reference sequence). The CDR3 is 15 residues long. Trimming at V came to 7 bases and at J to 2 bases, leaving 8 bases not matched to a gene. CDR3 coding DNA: TGTGCCAGCACCCAAGGGCTAGCGGCCTACAATGAGCAGTTCTTC. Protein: CASTQGLAAYNEQFF.